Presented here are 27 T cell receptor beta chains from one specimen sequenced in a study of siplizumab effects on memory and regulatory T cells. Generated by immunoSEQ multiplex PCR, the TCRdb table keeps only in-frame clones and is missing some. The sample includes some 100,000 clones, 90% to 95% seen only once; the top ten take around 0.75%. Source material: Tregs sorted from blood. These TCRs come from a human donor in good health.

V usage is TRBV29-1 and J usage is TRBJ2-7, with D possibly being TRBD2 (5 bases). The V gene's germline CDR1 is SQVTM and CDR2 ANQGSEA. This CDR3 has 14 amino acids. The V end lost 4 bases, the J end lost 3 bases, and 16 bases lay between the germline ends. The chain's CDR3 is CSVAALPGNYEQYF. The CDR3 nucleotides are TGCAGCGTTGCCGCCTTACCCGGGAACTACGAGCAGTACTTC.

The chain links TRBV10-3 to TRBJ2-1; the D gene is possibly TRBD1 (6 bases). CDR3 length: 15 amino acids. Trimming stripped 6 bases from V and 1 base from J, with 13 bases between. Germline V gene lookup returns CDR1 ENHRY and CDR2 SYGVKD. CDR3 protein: CAIRRQTGSYNEQFF. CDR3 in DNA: TGTGCCATCAGGAGGCAGACAGGTTCCTACAATGAGCAGTTCTTC.

CDR3 protein: CASSIKGVRSTGELFF. For the CDR3, the DNA is TGTGCCAGCAGTATAAAAGGGGTTAGGAGCACCGGGGAGCTGTTTTTT. V is TRBV6-6 and J is TRBJ2-2; tentative D call: TRBD1 (5 bases). Trimming removed 5 bases at V and 4 bases at J, with 17 bases between. The CDR3 covers 16 residues. Germline V lookup: CDR1 MNHNY, CDR2 SVGAGI (reference sequence).

The CDR3 bases are TGCAGCGCTCGTCCCGGGACAGGGTACGGATTTCCCGGGGAGCTGTTTTTT. Translating it yields CSARPGTGYGFPGELFF. The gene calls are TRBV29-1 and TRBJ2-2; TRBD1 matches 9 bases. Trimming cost V 7 bases and J 6 bases; bases outside gene matches: 18. The CDR3 runs 17 residues. Germline CDR1 reads SQVTM; CDR2 reads ANQGSEA.

The CDR3 bases are TGTGCCAGCAGCTTGGAGGTGTACACTGAAGCTTTCTTT. Protein product: CASSLEVYTEAFF. The chain has TRBV5-4 and TRBJ1-1; D remains ambiguous. The CDR3 loop spans 13 amino acids. V shed 0 bases and J shed 3 bases, with 6 bases lying between them. In germline, CDR1 is SGHNT, CDR2 YYREEE (reference sequence).

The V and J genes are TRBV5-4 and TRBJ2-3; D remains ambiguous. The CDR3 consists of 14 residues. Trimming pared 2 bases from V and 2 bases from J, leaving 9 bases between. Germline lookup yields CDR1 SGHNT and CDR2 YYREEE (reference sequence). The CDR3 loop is CASSFLGYTDTQYF. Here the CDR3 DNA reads TGTGCCAGCAGCTTCTTAGGATACACAGATACGCAGTATTTT.

CDR3 loop: CSALYNERQYF. DNA for the CDR3: TGCAGTGCCTTATACAACGAGCGGCAGTACTTC. V and J are TRBV20-1 and TRBJ2-7; D ambiguous. Germline V CDR1 and CDR2: DFQATT, SNEGSKA (reference sequence). CDR3 length: 11 amino acids. V gave up 6 bases and J gave up 9 bases, with 15 bases separating them.

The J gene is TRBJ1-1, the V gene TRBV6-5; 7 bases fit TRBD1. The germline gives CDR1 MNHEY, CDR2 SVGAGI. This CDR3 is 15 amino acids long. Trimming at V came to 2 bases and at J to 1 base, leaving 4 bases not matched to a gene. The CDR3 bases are TGTGCCAGCAGTTACGGACAGGAACAGAACACTGAAGCTTTCTTT. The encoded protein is CASSYGQEQNTEAFF.

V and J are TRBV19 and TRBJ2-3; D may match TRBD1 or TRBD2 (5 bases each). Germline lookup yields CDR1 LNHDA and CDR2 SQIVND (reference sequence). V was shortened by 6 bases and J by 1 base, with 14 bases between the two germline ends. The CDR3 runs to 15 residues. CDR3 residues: CASRGVRAGTDTQYF. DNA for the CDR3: TGTGCCAGTAGGGGGGTTCGTGCCGGCACAGATACGCAGTATTTT.

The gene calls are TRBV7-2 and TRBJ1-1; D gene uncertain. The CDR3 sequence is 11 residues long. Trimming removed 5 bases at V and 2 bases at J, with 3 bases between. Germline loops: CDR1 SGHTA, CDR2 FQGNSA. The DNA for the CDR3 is TGTGCCAGCAGCCTAAACACTGAAGCTTTCTTT. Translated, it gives CASSLNTEAFF.

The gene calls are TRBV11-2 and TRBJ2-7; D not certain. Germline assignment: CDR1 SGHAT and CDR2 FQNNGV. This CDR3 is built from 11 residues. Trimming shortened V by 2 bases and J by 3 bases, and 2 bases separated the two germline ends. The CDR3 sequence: CASSLYYEQYF. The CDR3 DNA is TGTGCCAGCAGCTTATACTACGAGCAGTACTTC.

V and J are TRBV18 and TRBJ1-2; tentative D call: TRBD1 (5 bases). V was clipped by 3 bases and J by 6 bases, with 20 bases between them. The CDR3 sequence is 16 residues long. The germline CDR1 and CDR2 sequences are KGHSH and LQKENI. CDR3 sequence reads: CASSPSGKGTRDGYTF. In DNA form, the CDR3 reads TGTGCCAGCTCACCTAGCGGAAAGGGGACGCGGGATGGCTACACCTTC.

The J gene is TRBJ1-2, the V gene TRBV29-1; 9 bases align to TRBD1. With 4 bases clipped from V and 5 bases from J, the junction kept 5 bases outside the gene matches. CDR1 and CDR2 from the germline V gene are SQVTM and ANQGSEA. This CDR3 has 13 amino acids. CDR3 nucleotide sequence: TGCAGCGTTGGAAGAGGACAGGGGTATGGCTACACCTTC. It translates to CSVGRGQGYGYTF. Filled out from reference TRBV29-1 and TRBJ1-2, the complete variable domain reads SAVISQKPSRDICQRGTSLTIQCQVDSQVTMMFWYRQQPGQSLTLIATANQGSEATYESGFVIDKFPISRPNLTFSTLTVSNMSPEDSSIYLCSVGRGQGYGYTFGSGTRLTVV.

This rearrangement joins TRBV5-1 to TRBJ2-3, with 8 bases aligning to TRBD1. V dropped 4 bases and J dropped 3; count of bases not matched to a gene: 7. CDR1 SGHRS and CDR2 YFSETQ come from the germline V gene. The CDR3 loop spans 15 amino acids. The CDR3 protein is CASSDPTGVTDTQYF. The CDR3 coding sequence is TGCGCCAGCAGCGACCCGACAGGGGTGACAGATACGCAGTATTTT.

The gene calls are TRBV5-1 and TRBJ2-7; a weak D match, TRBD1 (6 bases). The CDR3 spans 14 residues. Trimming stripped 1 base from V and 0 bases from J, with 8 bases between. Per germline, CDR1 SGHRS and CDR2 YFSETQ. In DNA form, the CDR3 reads TGCGCCAGCAGCTTGACAGGGATCTCCTACGAGCAGTACTTC. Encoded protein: CASSLTGISYEQYF.

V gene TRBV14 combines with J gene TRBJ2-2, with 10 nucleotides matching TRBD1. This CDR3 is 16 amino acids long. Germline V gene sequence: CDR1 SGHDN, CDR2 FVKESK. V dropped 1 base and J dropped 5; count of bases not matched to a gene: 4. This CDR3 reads CASSQVRTGGTGELFF. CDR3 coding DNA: TGTGCCAGCAGCCAAGTGAGGACAGGGGGTACCGGGGAGCTGTTTTTT.

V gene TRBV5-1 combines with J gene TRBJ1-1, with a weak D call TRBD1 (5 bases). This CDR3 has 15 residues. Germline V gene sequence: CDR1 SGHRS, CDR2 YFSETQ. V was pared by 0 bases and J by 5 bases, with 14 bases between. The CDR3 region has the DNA TGCGCCAGCAGCTTGGATCCGAGCGGGGGAACTGAAGCTTTCTTT. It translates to CASSLDPSGGTEAFF.

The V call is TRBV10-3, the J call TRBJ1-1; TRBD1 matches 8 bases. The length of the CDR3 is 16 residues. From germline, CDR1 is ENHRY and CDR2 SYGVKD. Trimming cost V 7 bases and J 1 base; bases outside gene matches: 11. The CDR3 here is CAITKDRVPKNTEAFF. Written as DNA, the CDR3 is TGTGCCATCACAAAGGACAGGGTCCCCAAGAACACTGAAGCTTTCTTT.

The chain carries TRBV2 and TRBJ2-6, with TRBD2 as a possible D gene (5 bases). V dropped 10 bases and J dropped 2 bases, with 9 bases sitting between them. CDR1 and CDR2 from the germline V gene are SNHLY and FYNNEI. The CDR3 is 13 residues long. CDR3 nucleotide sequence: TGTGCCACGCTCGGGGCTGGGGCCAACGTCCTGACTTTC. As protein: CATLGAGANVLTF.

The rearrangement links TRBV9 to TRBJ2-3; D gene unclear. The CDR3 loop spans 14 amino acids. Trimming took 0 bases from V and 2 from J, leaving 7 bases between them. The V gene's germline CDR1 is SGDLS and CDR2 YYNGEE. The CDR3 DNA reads TGTGCCAGCAGCGTAGCCCCTCTCACAGATACGCAGTATTTT. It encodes CASSVAPLTDTQYF.

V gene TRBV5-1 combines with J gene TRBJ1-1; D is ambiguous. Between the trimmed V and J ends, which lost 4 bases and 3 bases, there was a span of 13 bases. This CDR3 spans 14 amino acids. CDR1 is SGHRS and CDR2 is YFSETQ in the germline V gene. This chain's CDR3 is CASSPGGWDTEAFF. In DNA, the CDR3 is TGCGCCAGCAGCCCCGGAGGGTGGGACACTGAAGCTTTCTTT.

The DNA for the CDR3 is TGCAGCGTTGTTGTCAGGGTGGGCTCACCCCTCCACTTT. This sequence encodes CSVVVRVGSPLHF. The chain uses TRBV29-1 and TRBJ1-6; maybe TRBD1 (5 bases). V was shortened by 4 bases and J by 10 bases, with 14 bases between the two germline ends. CDR1 is SQVTM, CDR2 ANQGSEA, per germline. The length of the CDR3 is 13 residues.

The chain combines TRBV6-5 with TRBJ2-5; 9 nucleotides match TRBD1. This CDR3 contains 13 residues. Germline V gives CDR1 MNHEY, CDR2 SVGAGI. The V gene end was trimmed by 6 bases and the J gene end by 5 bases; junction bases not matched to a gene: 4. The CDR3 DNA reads TGTGCCAGCAGCACCGGGACAGGGGAGACCCAGTACTTC. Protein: CASSTGTGETQYF.

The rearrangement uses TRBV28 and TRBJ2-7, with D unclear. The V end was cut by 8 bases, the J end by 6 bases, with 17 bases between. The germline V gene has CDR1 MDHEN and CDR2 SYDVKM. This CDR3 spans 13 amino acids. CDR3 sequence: CASGLPWVGEQYF. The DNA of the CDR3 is TGTGCCAGCGGCCTCCCCTGGGTCGGCGAGCAGTACTTC.

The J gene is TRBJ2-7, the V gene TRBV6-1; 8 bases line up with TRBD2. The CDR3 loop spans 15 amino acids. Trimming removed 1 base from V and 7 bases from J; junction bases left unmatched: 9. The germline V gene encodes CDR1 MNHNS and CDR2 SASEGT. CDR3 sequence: CASSEGLAGLWEQYF. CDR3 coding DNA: TGTGCCAGCAGTGAAGGGCTAGCGGGCTTATGGGAGCAGTACTTC.

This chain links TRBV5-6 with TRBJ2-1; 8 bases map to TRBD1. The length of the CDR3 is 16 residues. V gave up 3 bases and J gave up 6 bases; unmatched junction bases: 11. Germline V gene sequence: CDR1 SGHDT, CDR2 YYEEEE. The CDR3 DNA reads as TGTGCCAGCAGCTCGGTAGACAGGGGTTCGGGCAATGAGCAGTTCTTC. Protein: CASSSVDRGSGNEQFF.

In DNA, the CDR3 is TGTGCCAGCAGCTTAGCGCCCGGGTCGCGCTCACCCCTCCACTTT. It yields the protein CASSLAPGSRSPLHF. The rearrangement links TRBV7-8 to TRBJ1-6; D remains ambiguous. Germline CDR1 SGHVS, CDR2 FQNEAQ. V was shortened by 0 bases and J by 10 bases, with 13 bases between the two germline ends. CDR3 length equals 15 residues.